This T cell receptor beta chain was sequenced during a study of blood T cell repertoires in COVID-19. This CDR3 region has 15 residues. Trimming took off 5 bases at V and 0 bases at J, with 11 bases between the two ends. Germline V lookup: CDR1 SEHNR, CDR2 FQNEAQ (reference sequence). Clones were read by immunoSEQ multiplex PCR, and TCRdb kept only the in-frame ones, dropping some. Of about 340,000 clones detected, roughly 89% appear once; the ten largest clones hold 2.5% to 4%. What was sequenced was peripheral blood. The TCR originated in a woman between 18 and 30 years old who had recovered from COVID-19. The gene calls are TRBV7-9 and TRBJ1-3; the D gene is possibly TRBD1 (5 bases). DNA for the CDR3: TGTGCCAGCAGCCTACCGACAGCCTCTGGAAACACCATATATTTT. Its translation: CASSLPTASGNTIYF.